Shown below are 5 T cell receptor beta chains from a single sample sequenced in a study of blood T cells in healthy people across ages. Then a second PCR, running about 6 to 11 cycles, was carried out with a sample-barcoded 5' primer and a J-beta primer mix. Each CDR3 protein is one row after TCRdb ran MiXCR on the 5' RACE reads. This sample has fewer than 800,000 distinct CDR3 sequences, with about 30% found just once. The sequenced material came from blood. These receptors came from a woman of 80 years or more in good health.

There are many counts of this clonotype. The V call is TRBV30, the J call TRBJ1-6; 8 positions agree with TRBD1. Per germline, CDR1 GTSNPN and CDR2 SVGIG (reference sequence). The CDR3 has 16 amino acids. J lost 7 bases, V lost 3 bases, and 11 bases had no gene match. The CDR3 DNA follows: TGTGCCTGGAGGGGGACGTCCGGACAGGGCAATTCACCCCTCCACTTT. Translated, it gives CAWRGTSGQGNSPLHF.

With regard to this clonotype: This may come from a read error, since a much larger clone is one base off. The chain couples TRBV27 to TRBJ1-2; 10 nucleotides agree with TRBD1. Germline V lookup: CDR1 MNHEY, CDR2 SMNVEV (reference sequence). This CDR3 has 13 residues. V lost 5 bases and J lost 7; bases outside the gene matches: 4. CDR3 residues: CASSPDRGAGYTF. For the CDR3, the DNA is TGTGCCAGCAGTCCGGACAGGGGGGCTGGCTACACCTTC.

The chain joins TRBV9 to TRBJ1-1, with D perhaps matching TRBD1 (6 bases). The CDR3 spans 14 residues. Trimming left V 0 bases short and J 5 bases short, with 11 bases between. The germline gives CDR1 SGDLS, CDR2 YYNGEE. CDR3 sequence reads: CASSVDRVFTEAFF. The CDR3 bases are TGTGCCAGCAGCGTAGACAGGGTCTTTACTGAAGCTTTCTTT.

Notes on this clonotype: Given a much more abundant clone one base away, this may be a read error. V and J are TRBV12-3 or TRBV12-4 and TRBJ2-1; 12 bases line up with TRBD2. With V trimmed by 4 bases and J by 6 bases, 13 bases remained unmatched. The CDR3 loop spans 18 amino acids. The CDR3 loop reads CASSSSLEASGGANEQFF. The CDR3 nucleotides are TGTGCCAGCAGTTCCTCTCTCGAAGCTAGCGGGGGGGCCAATGAGCAGTTCTTC.

This clonotype appeared many times. With a much larger clone just one base away, this may be a read error. The chain uses TRBV7-2 and TRBJ2-7; no reliable D call. V lost 3 bases, J lost 4 bases, and 7 bases lay in between. Looked up from germline, CDR1 is SGHTA and CDR2 is FQGNSA. CDR3 size: 12 residues. The CDR3 here is CASSLACYEQYF. The DNA for the CDR3 is TGTGCCAGCAGCTTGGCTTGTTACGAGCAGTACTTC.